One sample yielded the 2 T cell receptor beta chains listed below, sequenced in a study of T cells in Graves' hyperthyroidism and ophthalmopathy. Amplification yielded TCR beta CDR3 regions, with RNA transcripts as the source. RT-PCR in the first round (using the HTBI primer set) targeted the TCR CDR3. TCRdb reprocessed the multiplex PCR reads with MiXCR, giving one entry per CDR3 protein. The table has some 740,000 distinct CDR3 sequences, about 15% seen once; the top ten hold about a tenth. Input material: blood. These receptor sequences come from a young woman with Graves' hyperthyroidism.

In its sample, this clonotype was seen a few times. V and J are TRBV6-6 and TRBJ2-2, with 7 bases lining up with TRBD1. J gave up 1 base and V 2 bases, and 7 bases lay outside the gene matches. CDR1 and CDR2 (germline): MNHNY, SVGAGI (reference sequence). The CDR3 is 17 amino acids. The DNA of the CDR3 is TGTGCCAGCAGTTACGACTTCGGACAGGTGAACACCGGGGAGCTGTTTTTT. Translating gives CASSYDFGQVNTGELFF.

This clonotype was recorded a few times. J is TRBJ2-7 and V is TRBV7-8; TRBD2 might be the D (5 bases). V shed 2 bases and J shed 3 bases, with 11 bases lying between them. The V gene's germline CDR1 is SGHVS and CDR2 FQNEAQ. This CDR3 is built from 14 residues. This chain's CDR3 is CASSLYRTYYEQYF. DNA of the CDR3: TGTGCCAGCAGCTTATATCGGACTTACTACGAGCAGTACTTC.